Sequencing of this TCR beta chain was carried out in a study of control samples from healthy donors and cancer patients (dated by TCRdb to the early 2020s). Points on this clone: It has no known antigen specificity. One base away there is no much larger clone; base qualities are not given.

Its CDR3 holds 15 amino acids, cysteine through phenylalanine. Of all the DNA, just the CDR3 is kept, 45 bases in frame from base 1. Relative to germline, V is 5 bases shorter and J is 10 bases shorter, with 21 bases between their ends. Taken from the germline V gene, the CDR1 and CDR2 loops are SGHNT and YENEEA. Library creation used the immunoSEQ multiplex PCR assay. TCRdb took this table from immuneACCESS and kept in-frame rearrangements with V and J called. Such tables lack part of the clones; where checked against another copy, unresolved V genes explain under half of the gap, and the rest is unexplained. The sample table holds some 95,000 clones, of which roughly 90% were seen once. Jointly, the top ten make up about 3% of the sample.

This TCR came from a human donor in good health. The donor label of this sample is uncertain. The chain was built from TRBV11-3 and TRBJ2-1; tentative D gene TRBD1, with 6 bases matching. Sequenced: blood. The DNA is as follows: TGTGCCAGCAGCCATGGGACACTCCCTCTTCGGGAGCAGTTCTTC. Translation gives CASSHGTLPLREQFF.